Detailed here is one TCR beta chain. Antigen: not known. The sample belongs to a study of persistence of HIV-infected CD4 T cells. Notes on the study in general: TCR oligoclonality correlated with proviral oligoclonality in the same sorted populations. TCRbeta richness was lower in CMV- and Gag-responding cells than in anti-CD3/anti-CD28-responding cells.

CDR1 is SGHTA and CDR2 is FQGTGA in the germline V gene. The V end lost 5 bases, the J end lost 7 bases, and 17 bases lay between the germline ends. The CDR3 runs to 14 residues. Sequencing used immunoSEQ version 4 in survey mode. Here immunoSEQ multiplex PCR was the method, and the copy in TCRdb shows in-frame clones only, minus some. The sample carries under 55,000 clones, about 85% recorded once. Nonspecific anti-CD3/anti-CD28 bead stimulation represents the broad CD4+ T cell repertoire. CD4+ T cells upregulating both CD40 ligand and CD69 were sorted as responding cells. These HIV-1-infected adults initiated suppressive ART in chronic infection. Stimulated PBMCs had first been depleted of CD8+ T cells.

The chain employs TRBV7-3 and TRBJ2-5; unclear D gene. The starting material was CD4+ T cells sorted from PBMCs after approximately 19-hour stimulation, obtained from a patient who received antiretroviral therapy. The source of this sequence is an adult woman with HIV who was CMV-seropositive. The CDR3 loop reads CASSAAGSSATQYF. The CDR3 DNA is TGTGCCAGCAGCGCCGCCGGGTCCTCGGCGACCCAGTACTTC.